One sample yielded the 17 T cell receptor beta chains listed below, sequenced in a study of blood T cell repertoires in COVID-19. Method: immunoSEQ multiplex PCR; TCRdb's copy keeps in-frame clones and lacks some. In the table there are around 180,000 clones, roughly nine tenths of which are singletons. The sample was peripheral blood. All receptors derive from a man in his sixties or seventies with active or convalescent COVID-19.

V usage is TRBV5-1 and J usage is TRBJ2-3, with unresolved D. V was clipped by 0 bases and J by 4 bases, with 6 bases between them. In germline, CDR1 is SGHRS, CDR2 YFSETQ. This CDR3 comprises 13 residues. The CDR3 region has the DNA TGCGCCAGCAGCTTGGCCCAGGCAGATACGCAGTATTTT. Translation gives CASSLAQADTQYF.

V is TRBV11-1 and J is TRBJ1-1, with D hard to call. V lost 5 bases and J 11 bases, leaving 12 bases between the germline ends. Germline CDR1 is SGHAT and CDR2 is FQDESV (reference sequence). The CDR3 contains 11 residues. In DNA form, the CDR3 reads TGTGCCAGCAGCCAGAGGGTAGGGGCTTTCTTT. Translated, it gives CASSQRVGAFF.

V usage is TRBV7-2 and J usage is TRBJ2-5, with TRBD1 as a possible D gene (5 bases). Germline lookup yields CDR1 SGHTA and CDR2 FQGNSA. Trimming left V 4 bases short and J 4 bases short, with 16 bases between. The CDR3 totals 15 residues. CDR3 bases: TGTGCCAGCAGCTGGGGCTCAGCGATATCAGAGACCCAGTACTTC. Amino acid sequence: CASSWGSAISETQYF.

This rearrangement joins TRBV6-1 to TRBJ2-2; TRBD1 might be the D (5 bases). The CDR3 has 12 amino acids. Germline values: CDR1 MNHNS, CDR2 SASEGT. Trimming took off 3 bases at V and 9 bases at J, with 8 bases between the two ends. CDR3 bases: TGTGCCAGCAGTGATGCAGGGAGGGAGCTGTTTTTT. This translates into CASSDAGRELFF.

The chain couples TRBV15 to TRBJ2-2, with 9 bases lining up with TRBD1. CDR1 and CDR2 (germline): LNHNV, YYDKDF (reference sequence). This CDR3 is 15 amino acids long. With 7 bases clipped from V and 6 bases from J, the junction kept 9 bases outside the gene matches. CDR3 region: CATNLVGTGSGELFF. CDR3 bases: TGTGCCACCAACCTGGTAGGGACAGGGTCCGGGGAGCTGTTTTTT.

This chain joins TRBV2 and TRBJ2-7; TRBD1 matches at 9 bases. After removal of 7 bases from V and 4 bases from J, the junction contained 8 bases not matched to a gene. Germline CDR1 reads SNHLY; CDR2 reads FYNNEI. The CDR3 contains 14 residues. Here the CDR3 reads CASNQGQGGYEQYF. The CDR3 nucleotides are TGTGCCAGCAACCAGGGACAGGGAGGTTACGAGCAGTACTTC.

The chain joins TRBV6-5 to TRBJ1-1, with 7 bases that match TRBD1. Per the germline V gene, CDR1 is MNHEY and CDR2 is SVGAGI. Trimming took 5 bases from V and 4 from J; bases not matched to a gene: 7. The CDR3 spans 14 residues. The CDR3 bases are TGTGCCAGCAGTCCGGACAGGAGGGGCACTGAAGCTTTCTTT. Translation: CASSPDRRGTEAFF.

The DNA for the CDR3 is TGTGCCAGCAGCCAGACAGGGAGCTTAACCAAAAACATTCAGTACTTC. Residues: CASSQTGSLTKNIQYF. This rearrangement joins TRBV7-2 to TRBJ2-4, with 7 bases that match TRBD1. The junction had 9 bases not matched to a gene; V was cut back by 5 bases and J by 2 bases. The CDR3 extends over 16 amino acids. Germline CDR1 and CDR2: SGHTA and FQGNSA.

The chain recombines TRBV11-2 with TRBJ2-7; the match to TRBD1 covers 7 bases. The CDR3 loop spans 13 amino acids. Germline CDR1 reads SGHAT; CDR2 reads FQNNGV. The junction had 6 bases not matched to a gene; V was cut back by 5 bases and J by 5 bases. In DNA, the CDR3 is TGTGCCAGCAGCCTAGGGGGCCTGGACGAGCAGTACTTC. It is translated as CASSLGGLDEQYF.

This clone was observed a handful of times. The chain couples TRBV19 to TRBJ2-2, with a weak D call TRBD2 (5 bases). Germline assignment: CDR1 LNHDA and CDR2 SQIVND (reference sequence). The CDR3 extends over 16 amino acids. Trimming removed 3 bases at V and 6 bases at J, with 17 bases between. The CDR3 region is CASSIPLGVSSGELFF. For the CDR3, the DNA is TGTGCCAGTAGTATCCCCCTGGGAGTCAGCTCCGGGGAGCTGTTTTTT.

The chain combines TRBV24-1 with TRBJ1-4; 7 nucleotides agree with TRBD1. Germline V gives CDR1 KGHDR, CDR2 SFDVKD. CDR3 length equals 14 residues. V was pared by 3 bases and J by 7 bases, with 4 bases of the junction left unmatched. The CDR3 DNA reads TGTGCCACCAGTGATCCACGACAGGGTGAAAAACTGTTTTTT. It translates to CATSDPRQGEKLFF.

This chain joins TRBV30 and TRBJ1-1; 7 bases are shared with TRBD1. J lost 1 base, V lost 0 bases, and 5 bases had no gene match. The germline V gene encodes CDR1 GTSNPN and CDR2 SVGIG (reference sequence). The CDR3 contains 15 residues. CDR3 protein: CAWSVQGDPNTEAFF. CDR3 bases: TGTGCCTGGAGTGTCCAGGGGGATCCGAACACTGAAGCTTTCTTT.

The V call is TRBV9, the J call TRBJ1-6, with D unclear. Trimming pared 2 bases from V and 7 bases from J, leaving 10 bases between. Germline assignment: CDR1 SGDLS and CDR2 YYNGEE. The CDR3 contains 14 residues. The chain's CDR3 is CASSVQGENSPLHF. In DNA form, the CDR3 reads TGTGCCAGCAGCGTTCAAGGAGAGAATTCACCCCTCCACTTT.

This clone has a single count. The genes are TRBV4-3 and TRBJ1-6; D might be TRBD1 (5 bases). Germline V lookup: CDR1 LGHNA, CDR2 YSLEER. V lost 0 bases, J lost 8 bases, and 17 bases lay in between. The CDR3 totals 17 residues. CDR3 bases: TGCGCCAGCAGCCAAGATCTGGGCCGGGGGGTTTATTCACCCCTCCACTTT. Its translation: CASSQDLGRGVYSPLHF.

This clone has just one count. The chain recombines TRBV7-9 with TRBJ2-7, with 9 bases fitting TRBD1. This CDR3 comprises 13 residues. V shed 5 bases and J 3 bases; nucleotides not matched to a gene: 2. CDR1 and CDR2 from the germline V gene are SEHNR and FQNEAQ (reference sequence). The CDR3 nucleotides read TGTGCCAGCAGCACAGGGGGCGGCTACGAGCAGTACTTC. Translated, it gives CASSTGGGYEQYF.

This rearrangement joins TRBV15 to TRBJ2-1; D possibly corresponds to TRBD1 (5 bases). V gave up 3 bases and J gave up 8 bases, with 11 bases separating them. Germline values: CDR1 LNHNV, CDR2 YYDKDF (reference sequence). This CDR3 spans 13 amino acids. CDR3 loop: CATSSRVGDEQFF. CDR3 nucleotide sequence: TGTGCCACCAGCAGCAGGGTTGGCGATGAGCAGTTCTTC.

This chain connects TRBV30 to TRBJ1-4; TRBD1 matches at 8 bases. The CDR3 is 14 amino acids. Germline CDR1 and CDR2: GTSNPN and SVGIG (reference sequence). V shed 3 bases, J shed 5 bases, and the junction held 5 bases outside the gene matches. The CDR3 region has the DNA TGTGCCTGGAGCCGGACAGGGCTGAATGAAAAACTGTTTTTT. The encoded protein is CAWSRTGLNEKLFF.